Here is one T cell receptor beta chain with its context. The data were obtained in a study of blood T cell repertoires in COVID-19. Across the study: The United States, Italy and Spain were the sources of the acute and convalescent COVID-19 samples.

The CDR3 has 16 residues. The germline gives CDR1 MGHRA, CDR2 YSYEKL. Trimming stripped 3 bases from V and 1 base from J, with 13 bases between. Generated by immunoSEQ multiplex PCR, the TCRdb table keeps only in-frame clones and is missing some. The top ten hold over 4% of the sample, which has 150,000 to 200,000 clones, approximately 83% seen once. This clonotype originated in a man in his 70s who had been exposed to COVID-19. Sequencing input: PBMCs or T cells enriched from blood (not recorded which). The rearrangement links TRBV4-1 to TRBJ2-1; D perhaps matches TRBD1 (8 bases). CDR3 nucleotide sequence: TGCGCCAGCAGCCAGGCACAGGGGGGGTCCTACAATGAGCAGTTCTTC. Translation: CASSQAQGGSYNEQFF.